Listed here are 2 T cell receptor beta chains from one sample, sequenced in a study of CD8+CD57+ T cells in acquired aplastic anemia. CD8+CD57+ cell expansion, shown by flow cytometry, had occurred in the patients selected for sequencing. Researchers used genomic DNA as the template to profile TCR beta VDJ and CDR3. Each CDR3 protein is one row after TCRdb ran MiXCR on the reads. The table shows approximately 200,000 distinct CDR3 sequences, with roughly 45% occurring only once. The source material was sorted CD4+, CD8+, or CD8+CD57+ T cells (not recorded which) from PBMCs. The receptors were gathered from a human donor with aplastic anemia.

The rearrangement links TRBV10-3 to TRBJ1-5, with D hard to call. V lost 6 bases and J 0 bases, leaving 6 bases between the germline ends. Germline CDR1 and CDR2: ENHRY and SYGVKD. The CDR3 totals 13 residues. In DNA, the CDR3 is TGTGCCATCAGCCTGAATAGCAATCAGCCCCAGCATTTT. This translates into CAISLNSNQPQHF.

The sample holds many counts of this clonotype. V and J are TRBV5-1 and TRBJ1-1; D is possibly TRBD1 (5 bases). V was trimmed by 1 base and J by 0 bases, leaving 7 bases between them. This CDR3 contains 14 residues. In germline, CDR1 is SGHRS, CDR2 YFSETQ. This chain's CDR3 is CASSLTGMNTEAFF. CDR3 nucleotide sequence: TGCGCCAGCAGCTTGACAGGAATGAACACTGAAGCTTTCTTT.